This T cell receptor beta chain was sequenced in a study of cytomegalovirus exposure and HLA in healthy donors. Study-wide points: CMV serostatus was the sole immune exposure data available. TCR beta sequences reportedly predicted the HLA-A and HLA-B alleles of most subjects accurately. In presence/absence analyses, roughly uniform sequencing depth across donors was assumed.

Donors in the study were healthy people who gave bone marrow. The PCR ran on 60 Vbeta and 13 Jbeta primers. Sequenced by immunoSEQ multiplex PCR; TCRdb stores in-frame clones only, minus some. Altogether about 100,000 clones are present, roughly 77% being singletons, with the ten largest covering approximately 3.6%. This clone turned up a few times. Its antigen is not identified. In germline, CDR1 is SGHVS, CDR2 FQNEAQ. The V gene end was trimmed by 5 bases and the J gene end by 0 bases; junction bases not matched to a gene: 5. The CDR3 sequence is 17 residues long. This receptor was taken from a woman between 45 and 65 years old in good health and CMV-seropositive. Input material: PBMCs. V is TRBV7-8 and J is TRBJ2-7, with 15 bases lining up with TRBD2. CDR3 nucleotide sequence: TGTGCCAGCAGCGCGGGACTAGCGGGGGGCGCCTCCTACGAGCAGTACTTC. It specifies CASSAGLAGGASYEQYF.